This TCR beta chain was obtained from a study of shared clonotypes between healthy human individuals. V lost 3 bases, J lost 3 bases, and 17 bases lay in between. CDR3 length: 17 amino acids. Germline V gives CDR1 LNHNV, CDR2 YYDKDF (reference sequence). Donors were healthy HIV-negative adults without recently reported acute infections or vaccinations. Investigators divided CD4+ cells into CD45RA+ naive and CD45RA-negative memory subsets. The test was conducted at deep level. The assay was immunoSEQ multiplex PCR, and TCRdb's table has in-frame clones only and misses some. The sample yields over a million clones, around 97% seen once.

The chain joins TRBV15 to TRBJ2-2; maybe TRBD2 (5 bases). Specimen: naive CD4+ T cells sorted from blood. Subset denoted: CD45RA+ positively selected. The TCR was taken from a man aged 25-45 years in good health. The CDR3: CATSRGAWPGYTGELFF. CDR3 DNA: TGTGCCACCAGCAGGGGAGCGTGGCCGGGCTACACCGGGGAGCTGTTTTTT.